This T cell receptor (beta chain) was recorded in a study of blood T cell repertoires in COVID-19. About the study: Italy, Spain and the United States were the sources of the convalescent and acute COVID-19 samples. Sources were T cells, B-cell-depleted T cells, or PBMCs; the material itself was cDNA or gDNA.

Study processing details: The authors estimated nucleated cell counts from reference gene primer amplification. Method: immunoSEQ multiplex PCR; TCRdb's copy keeps in-frame clones and lacks some. V and J calls and clone size are copied from that table; D and trimming were computed from the DNA. The table shows over 200,000 clones, with under 90% occurring only once. About this clone: Other DNA sequences in this sample translate to the same CDR3.

J was trimmed by 2 bases and V by 0 bases; bases with no gene match: 4. This CDR3 comprises 15 residues. Germline V gene lookup returns CDR1 SGHRS and CDR2 YFSETQ. This TCR came from a woman of 80 years or more with COVID-19, enrolled during active disease. The specimen sequenced was peripheral blood. The chain recombines TRBV5-1 with TRBJ2-7, with 8 bases lining up with TRBD1. The chain's CDR3 is CASSLGGTGTYEQYF. CDR3 nucleotides: TGCGCCAGCAGCTTGGGGGGGACAGGAACCTACGAGCAGTACTTC.